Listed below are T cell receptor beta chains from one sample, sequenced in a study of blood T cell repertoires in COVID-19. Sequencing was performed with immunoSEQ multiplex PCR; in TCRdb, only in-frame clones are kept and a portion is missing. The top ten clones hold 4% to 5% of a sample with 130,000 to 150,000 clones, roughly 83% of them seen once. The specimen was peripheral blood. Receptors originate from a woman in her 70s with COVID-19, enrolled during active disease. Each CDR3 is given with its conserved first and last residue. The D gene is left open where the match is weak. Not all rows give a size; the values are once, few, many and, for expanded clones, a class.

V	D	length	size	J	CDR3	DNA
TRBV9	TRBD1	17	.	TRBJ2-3	CASSVTFDRDGADTQYF	TGTGCCAGCAGCGTGACGTTTGACAGGGACGGCGCAGATACGCAGTATTTT
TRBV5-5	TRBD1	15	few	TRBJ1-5	CASSASRQGNQPQHF	TGTGCCAGCAGCGCGAGTCGACAGGGGAACCAGCCCCAGCATTTT
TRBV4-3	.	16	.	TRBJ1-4	CASSQDGGGGNEKLFF	TGCGCCAGCAGCCAAGATGGGGGGGGTGGGAATGAAAAACTGTTTTTT
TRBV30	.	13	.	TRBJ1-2	CAWSKNQQGGYTF	TGTGCCTGGAGTAAAAATCAACAGGGTGGCTACACCTTC
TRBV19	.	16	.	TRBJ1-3	CASSIARTGSGNTIYF	TGTGCCAGTAGTATAGCGCGGACTGGCTCTGGAAACACCATATATTTT
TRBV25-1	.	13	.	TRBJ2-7	CASTSRNSYEQYF	TGTGCCAGCACTAGTAGGAACTCCTACGAGCAGTACTTC
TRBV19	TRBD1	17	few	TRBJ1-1	CASTLQAQGRTGQGAFF	TGTGCCAGTACCCTACAGGCACAGGGGAGGACTGGTCAGGGCGCTTTCTTT
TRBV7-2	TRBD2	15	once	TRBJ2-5	CASSQPAGRIETQYF	TGTGCCAGCAGCCAGCCAGCGGGGCGCATTGAGACCCAGTACTTC
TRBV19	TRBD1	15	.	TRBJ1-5	CASSGWGQPNQPQHF	TGTGCCAGTAGTGGGTGGGGACAGCCGAATCAGCCCCAGCATTTT
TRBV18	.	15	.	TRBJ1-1	CASSPSTHSGTEAFF	TGTGCCAGCTCACCGTCCACACATTCAGGGACTGAAGCTTTCTTT
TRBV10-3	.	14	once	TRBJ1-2	CAISAGDGSFRYTF	TGTGCCATCAGTGCCGGAGACGGGTCGTTCCGCTACACCTTC
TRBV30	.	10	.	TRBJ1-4	CAWLRRKLFF	TGTGCCTGGCTGCGAAGAAAACTGTTTTTT
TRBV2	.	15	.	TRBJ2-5	CASSEQALLGGTQYF	TGTGCCAGCAGTGAACAGGCCCTACTCGGGGGGACCCAGTACTTC
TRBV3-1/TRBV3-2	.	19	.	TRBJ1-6	CASSLGTGGHSSYNSPLHF	TGTGCCAGCAGCCTCGGGACGGGAGGTCACAGCTCCTATAATTCACCCCTCCACTTT
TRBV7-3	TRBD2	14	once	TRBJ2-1	CASSSTSGYNEQFF	TGTGCCAGCAGCTCGACTAGCGGATACAATGAGCAGTTCTTC
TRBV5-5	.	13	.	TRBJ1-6	CASSKDTNSPLHF	TGTGCCAGCAGCAAGGACACTAATTCACCCCTCCACTTT
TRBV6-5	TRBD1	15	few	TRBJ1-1	CASSLQGTLNTEAFF	TGTGCCAGCAGCCTACAGGGGACACTGAACACTGAAGCTTTCTTT
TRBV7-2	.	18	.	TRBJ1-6	CASSLGGPSSSYNSPLHF	TGTGCCAGCAGCTTAGGGGGGCCCTCGAGCTCCTATAATTCACCCCTCCACTTT
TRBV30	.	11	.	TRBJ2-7	CAWERAYEQYF	TGTGCCTGGGAACGGGCCTACGAGCAGTACTTC
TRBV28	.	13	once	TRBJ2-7	CASSLGQTYEQYF	TGTGCCAGCAGTTTAGGACAGACCTACGAGCAGTACTTC
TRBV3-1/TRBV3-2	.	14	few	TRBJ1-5	CASSGDGGNQPQHF	TGTGCCAGCAGCGGGGACGGGGGGAATCAGCCCCAGCATTTT
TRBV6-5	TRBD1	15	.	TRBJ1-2	CASRTGDRTTYGYTF	TGTGCCAGCAGGACCGGGGACAGGACTACCTATGGCTACACCTTC
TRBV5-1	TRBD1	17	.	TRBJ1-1	CASSLRGQGLSGSEAFF	TGCGCCAGCAGCTTGAGGGGACAGGGGCTCTCTGGGTCTGAAGCTTTCTTT
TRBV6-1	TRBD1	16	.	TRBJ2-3	CASSESNRGWTDTQYF	TGTGCCAGCAGTGAATCGAACAGGGGGTGGACAGATACGCAGTATTTT
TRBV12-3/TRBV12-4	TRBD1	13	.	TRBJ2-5	CASSLYRGETQYF	TGTGCCAGCAGTCTATACAGGGGAGAGACCCAGTACTTC
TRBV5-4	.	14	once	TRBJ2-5	CASTPGHPGETQYF	TGTGCCAGCACCCCTGGACACCCCGGAGAGACCCAGTACTTC
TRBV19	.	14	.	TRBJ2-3	CASSRSSWQDTQYF	TGTGCCAGTAGTAGGTCCTCGTGGCAAGATACGCAGTATTTT
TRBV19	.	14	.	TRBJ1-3	CARALYSSGNTIYF	TGTGCCAGGGCCCTGTACAGCTCTGGAAACACCATATATTTT
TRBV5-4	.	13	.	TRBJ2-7	CASSLFLSDEQYF	TGTGCCAGCAGCTTGTTTTTATCGGACGAGCAGTACTTC
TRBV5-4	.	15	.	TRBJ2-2	CASSQEGLNTGELFF	TGTGCCAGCAGCCAAGAGGGACTGAACACCGGGGAGCTGTTTTTT
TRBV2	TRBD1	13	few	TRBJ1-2	CASSGTGVYGYTF	TGTGCCAGCAGCGGTACAGGGGTTTATGGCTACACCTTC
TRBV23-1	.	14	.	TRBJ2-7	CASSQSYCPYEQYF	TGCGCCAGCAGTCAATCCTATTGCCCGTACGAGCAGTACTTC
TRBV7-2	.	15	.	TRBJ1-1	CASSPTYSGGTEAFF	TGTGCCAGCAGCCCCACATATTCAGGTGGCACTGAAGCTTTCTTT
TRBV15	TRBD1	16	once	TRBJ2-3	CATRDGQGLGLDTQYF	TGTGCCACCAGGGACGGACAGGGCCTTGGGTTAGATACGCAGTATTTT
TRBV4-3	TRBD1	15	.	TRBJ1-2	CASSQEVGGSHGYTF	TGCGCCAGCAGCCAAGAAGTAGGGGGCAGTCATGGCTACACCTTC
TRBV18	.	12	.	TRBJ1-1	CASSPRAAEAFF	TGTGCCAGCTCACCACGGGCCGCTGAAGCTTTCTTT
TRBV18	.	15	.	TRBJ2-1	CASSPPGGSYNEQFF	TGTGCCAGCTCACCACCGGGGGGCTCCTACAATGAGCAGTTCTTC
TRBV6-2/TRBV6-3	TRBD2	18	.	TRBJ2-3	CASSYSTAAGGPTDTQYF	TGTGCCAGCAGTTACTCGACGGCGGCGGGGGGGCCAACAGATACGCAGTATTTT
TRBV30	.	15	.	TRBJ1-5	CAWSPAGRGNQPQHF	TGTGCCTGGAGTCCCGCGGGCAGGGGTAATCAGCCCCAGCATTTT
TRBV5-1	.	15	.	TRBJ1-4	CASSLAPGEGGKLFF	TGCGCCAGCAGCTTGGCCCCGGGCGAAGGAGGAAAACTGTTTTTT
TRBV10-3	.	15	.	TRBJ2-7	CAISGSGAITYEQYF	TGTGCCATCAGTGGATCAGGGGCGATTACCTACGAGCAGTACTTC
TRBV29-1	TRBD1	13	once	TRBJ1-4	CSVSTGGREKLFF	TGCAGCGTTTCGACAGGGGGCCGAGAAAAACTGTTTTTT
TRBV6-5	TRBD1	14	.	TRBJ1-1	CASGETGELRKAFF	TGTGCCAGCGGGGAGACAGGGGAATTGAGAAAAGCTTTCTTT
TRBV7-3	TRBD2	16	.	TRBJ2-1	CASSLAGLGVWSEQFF	TGTGCCAGCAGCCTCGCGGGACTAGGCGTGTGGAGTGAGCAGTTCTTC
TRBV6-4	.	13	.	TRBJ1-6	CASRRDFDSPLHF	TGTGCCAGCAGAAGGGACTTTGATTCACCCCTCCACTTT
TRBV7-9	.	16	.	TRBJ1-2	CASSPSGAGGNYGYTF	TGTGCCAGCAGCCCGTCCGGGGCCGGGGGAAACTATGGCTACACCTTC
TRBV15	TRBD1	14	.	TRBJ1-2	CATSKQGSNYGYTF	TGTGCCACCAGCAAACAGGGGTCTAACTATGGCTACACCTTC
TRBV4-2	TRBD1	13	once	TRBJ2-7	CASTYRGSYEQYF	TGTGCCAGCACCTACAGGGGGTCCTACGAGCAGTACTTC
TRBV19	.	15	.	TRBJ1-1	CASSIGGQINTEAFF	TGTGCCAGTAGTATAGGAGGACAGATCAACACTGAAGCTTTCTTT
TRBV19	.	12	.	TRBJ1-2	CASSPRTHGYTF	TGTGCCAGTTCCCCGCGGACTCATGGCTACACCTTC
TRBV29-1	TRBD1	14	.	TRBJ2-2	CSVRGQTNTGELFF	TGCAGCGTGAGGGGACAGACGAACACCGGGGAGCTGTTTTTT
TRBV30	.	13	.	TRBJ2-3	CAWSGASTDTQYF	TGTGCCTGGAGTGGGGCGTCCACAGATACGCAGTATTTT
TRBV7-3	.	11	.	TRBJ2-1	CASSLPNEQFF	TGTGCCAGCAGCTTACCGAATGAGCAGTTCTTC
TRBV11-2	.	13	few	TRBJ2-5	CASSWGGQETQYF	TGTGCCAGCAGCTGGGGGGGCCAGGAGACCCAGTACTTC
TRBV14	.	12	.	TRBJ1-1	CASSHPGGEAFF	TGTGCCAGCAGCCACCCGGGAGGTGAAGCTTTCTTT
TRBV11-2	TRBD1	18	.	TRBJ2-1	CASSYMFGGQGGINEQFF	TGTGCCAGCAGCTATATGTTTGGTGGACAGGGGGGGATCAATGAGCAGTTCTTC
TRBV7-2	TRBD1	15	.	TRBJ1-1	CASRGARGVNTEAFF	TGTGCCAGCAGGGGGGCCAGGGGGGTGAACACTGAAGCTTTCTTT
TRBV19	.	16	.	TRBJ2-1	CASSRVLLPPTNEQFF	TGTGCCAGTAGCCGAGTCCTACTGCCACCTACCAATGAGCAGTTCTTC
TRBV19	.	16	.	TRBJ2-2	CASTPAPGWGPGELFF	TGTGCCAGTACCCCCGCCCCGGGGTGGGGGCCCGGGGAGCTGTTTTTT